This paragraph covers one T cell receptor beta chain sequence. Antigen unknown. These data belong to a study of CD8+ T cells in alopecia areata. About the research overall: Treated patients swallowed 5 to 10 mg of oral tofacitinib twice daily. Affected scalp percentage set treated patients' severity scores.

General study findings and limits: TCR sharing across patients was less clear than in mice, possibly HLA-related.

TCR sequencing used cDNA made by reverse transcription of extracted RNA. Libraries were prepared by immunoSEQ multiplex PCR; TCRdb keeps only in-frame clonotypes and omits some of them. In the table there are 95,000 to 110,000 clones, 65% to 90% of which are singletons. V was cut by 5 bases and J by 9 bases, with 14 bases left in between. The CDR3 runs to 14 residues. Germline V gives CDR1 SEHNR, CDR2 FQNEAQ (reference sequence). The sample's treatment: oral pan-JAK inhibitor, 5-10 mg twice daily. Lesional scalp tissue (obtained by punch biopsy) and peripheral blood were collected from alopecia areata patients.

The chain combines TRBV7-9 with TRBJ1-6; D gene uncertain. The TCR sequence derives from a human donor with alopecia areata. The sample was CD8+ T cells sorted from blood, taken at approximately week 34, from a patient treated with tofacitinib. CDR3 coding DNA: TGTGCCAGCAGCGACGGAGAGAACCCTTCACCCCTCCACTTT. The encoded protein is CASSDGENPSPLHF.